This TCR beta chain was identified during a study of shared clonotypes between healthy human individuals (dated by TCRdb to 2018 to 2021). Turning to the overall study: The cohort included three men and a couple of women between 18 and 49 years of age. Per donor, three plates each were used for CD4 naive and CD4 memory, two for CD8 naive, and one for CD8 memory. Blood TCR repertoires of about 5 healthy adults were deeply sequenced to estimate repertoire size and the extent of clonotype sharing between individuals. To increase sequencing depth and limit assay-specific biases, TCR repertoire library preparation and sequencing were carried out by different laboratories using diverse techniques. Each donor's leukapheresis produced roughly between roughly 0.85 and 10 billion PBMCs.

Using the deep immunoSEQ assay, TCR CDR3 regions were amplified from genomic DNA by multiplex PCR. Extracted genomic DNA from each cell subset was spread evenly across all wells of several immunoSEQ 96-well plates, with each plate serving as a replicate. Each replicate PCR for sorted subsets received 150 to 250 ng genomic DNA, equal to 30,000 or so T cell genomes. The purified libraries were quantified using a Qubit 3.0 fluorometer, sized with a Bioanalyzer 2100, and then quantified again using the KAPA Library Quantification kit. Each immunoSEQ 96-well plate was sequenced on its own single-read 150-cycle Illumina NextSeq 550 flow cell. The paper's processing steps were these. Because only junctional sequences without quality scores were contained in the immunoSEQ output, filtering matching that applied to full-length reads could not be performed. Sequences were annotated with PyIR, a Python wrapper for IgBLAST v1.9, using IMGT germline references to assign V/J genes and CDR3. Any read was removed if the V/J assignment was weak (E-value above 1e-6), the CDR3 was missing, or the read contained stop codons, out-of-frame junctions, or ambiguous translated residues. V3J clonotypes were defined by identical inferred V gene, J gene, and CDR3 amino acid sequence. Percentage overlap between repertoires was calculated by dividing the number of shared unique clonotypes by the size of the smaller repertoire. Three approaches were used to assess repertoire richness: RTK rarefaction, the Chao1 estimator, and Recon v2.1 estimates of unobserved clonotypes. OLGA was used to compute generation probabilities for all TCRbeta clonotypes that the gDNA method yielded from several donors. What TCRdb holds here is the immuneACCESS table cut down to in-frame rearrangements. Part of the clones is not present; checked against another copy, under half of the missing clones reflect an unresolved V gene, and the others are unexplained. V, J and clone size derive from that table, while D and trimming were established from the DNA sequence. Recorded for this sample are about 2.1 million clones; approximately 94% of them occurred a single time. Of the sample, under 2% falls within the top ten clones.

What the work shows at the level of the full study, not this receptor alone: Naive subsets generally had larger estimated clonotype richness than memory subsets did. Sampling was restricted to blood, and TCR repertoires in tissue are likely to differ from TCR repertoires in blood. Compared with non-shared clonotypes, clonotypes shared by all four sorted-subset donors had higher generation probabilities. Around 5% of naive CD4, approximately 3.7% of naive CD8, 2% to 2.5% of memory CD4, and approximately 0.39% of memory CD8 clonotypes were shared across four donors. The genetic and exposure-history diversity represented was limited by the small number of donors. Rarefaction of sorted-subset datasets indicated incomplete sequencing despite the large sequencing depth. Pairwise subsampling indicated that sequencing depth was expected to affect the degree of clonotype sharing among donors.

From its cysteine to its phenylalanine, the CDR3 spans 14 amino acids. Only the CDR3 portion is preserved as DNA: 42 bases, with reading frame beginning at the first base. V lost 6 bases and J lost 0 bases; the stretch between them is 12 bases long. Based on the germline V gene, the CDR1 and CDR2 sequences are MDHEN and SYDVKM. CD8 naive samples were obtained by positive selection for CCR7 among CD45RO-negative cells, yielding a CD45RA+CCR7+ population from which TemRA cells were excluded. The donors were healthy, HIV-negative adults with no recently reported acute infections or vaccinations. All donors were Caucasian adults living in Nashville, Tennessee, USA. Blood was obtained by leukapheresis, after which PBMCs were separated by Ficoll-Histopaque density gradient centrifugation and cryopreserved in liquid nitrogen vapor phase. Analytical flow cytometry was used to check the purity and quantity of every magnetically sorted T cell population. From each sorted fraction, genomic DNA was isolated and quantified by UV absorbance on a Nanodrop 2000c.

For this clone: The antigen it recognizes is unknown. No base quality information exists; no much larger clone differs at one position.

The V and J segments used are TRBV28 and TRBJ2-7; no confident D gene assignment can be made. The clonotype originates from a man between 18 and 29 years old in good health. Some clones in this sample may be carry-over from other donors' samples. What was sequenced was naive CD8+ T cells from PBMCs. The cell subset or site label here, explained by the study, means: CD45RA+CCR7+. The CDR3 protein sequence reads: CASSSYTVSYEQYF. The DNA sequence follows: TGTGCCAGCAGCTCCTACACAGTCTCCTACGAGCAGTACTTC.